A selection of T cell receptor beta chains follows, all from one sample in a study of CD8 T cells in Susac syndrome. TCRdb recomputed calls from the immunoSEQ multiplex PCR reads with MiXCR, one row per CDR3 protein. The sample has about 290,000 distinct CDR3 sequences, approximately 89% seen once. Input material: CD8+ T cells from PBMCs. The receptor set was obtained from a human donor with multiple sclerosis. CDR3s include the opening cysteine and the closing phenylalanine or tryptophan. A D gene is named only where the DNA matches it firmly. Clone sizes are given selectively: once, few, many, or a class where the clone is expanded.

clone size: .; D gene: .; V gene: TRBV12-5; J gene: TRBJ2-1; CDR3 DNA: TGTGCTAGTGGTTTAGTTAAGGAGTATGAGCAGTTCTTC; CDR3 protein: CASGLVKEYEQFF
clone size: .; D gene: .; V gene: TRBV12-3/TRBV12-4; J gene: TRBJ2-1; CDR3 DNA: TGTGCCAGCAGTCCGGGACTCGCCTACAATGAGCAGTTCTTC; CDR3 protein: CASSPGLAYNEQFF
clone size: .; D gene: .; V gene: TRBV20-1; J gene: TRBJ2-4; CDR3 DNA: TGCAGTGCTACCCCCGTAAACATTCAGTACTTC; CDR3 protein: CSATPVNIQYF
clone size: .; D gene: .; V gene: TRBV19; J gene: TRBJ1-1; CDR3 DNA: TGTGCCAGTAGCGAGGGGGATATCGGGGACACTGAAGCTTTCTTT; CDR3 protein: CASSEGDIGDTEAFF
clone size: .; D gene: .; V gene: TRBV5-4; J gene: TRBJ2-6; CDR3 DNA: TGTGCCAGCAGCTTGGTTGCAGGGGGGGTTTCCGGGGCCAACGTCCTGACTTTC; CDR3 protein: CASSLVAGGVSGANVLTF
clone size: .; D gene: TRBD1; V gene: TRBV5-1; J gene: TRBJ1-3; CDR3 DNA: TGCGCCAGCCAAACCGACAGGGGAACTGGAAACACCATATATTTT; CDR3 protein: CASQTDRGTGNTIYF
clone size: .; D gene: TRBD1; V gene: TRBV5-1; J gene: TRBJ2-7; CDR3 DNA: TGTGCCAGCAGTCTAGGACAGGGACTCTCCTACGAGCAGTACTTC; CDR3 protein: CASSLGQGLSYEQYF
clone size: .; D gene: .; V gene: TRBV5-4; J gene: TRBJ1-2; CDR3 DNA: TGTGCCAGCAGCTTGGACAGGATCCATGGCTACACCTTC; CDR3 protein: CASSLDRIHGYTF
clone size: .; D gene: .; V gene: TRBV7-6; J gene: TRBJ2-7; CDR3 DNA: TGTGCCAGCAGCACCGGGATGGGCTACGAGCAGTACTTC; CDR3 protein: CASSTGMGYEQYF
clone size: .; D gene: .; V gene: TRBV7-9; J gene: TRBJ2-7; CDR3 DNA: TGTGCCAGCAGCTCGGACTCCCTCTACGAGCAGTACTTC; CDR3 protein: CASSSDSLYEQYF
clone size: .; D gene: .; V gene: TRBV6-2/TRBV6-3; J gene: TRBJ2-2; CDR3 DNA: TGTGCCAGCAGTTACTTGGACACCGGGGAGCTGTTTTTT; CDR3 protein: CASSYLDTGELFF
clone size: .; D gene: .; V gene: TRBV30; J gene: TRBJ2-7; CDR3 DNA: TGTGCCTTCGAACGGAATCCCTACGAGCAGTACTTC; CDR3 protein: CAFERNPYEQYF
clone size: .; D gene: .; V gene: TRBV27; J gene: TRBJ2-7; CDR3 DNA: TGTGCCAGCATATTGGGCCACGAGCAGTACTTC; CDR3 protein: CASILGHEQYF
clone size: .; D gene: TRBD2; V gene: TRBV7-2; J gene: TRBJ2-5; CDR3 DNA: TGTGCCAGCAGCTCCAAGCGGGGGCCTCACCAAGAGACCCAGTACTTC; CDR3 protein: CASSSKRGPHQETQYF
clone size: .; D gene: .; V gene: TRBV2; J gene: TRBJ2-7; CDR3 DNA: TGTGCCAGCAGTGAATGGCAGGGAACCTACGAGCAGTACTTC; CDR3 protein: CASSEWQGTYEQYF
clone size: .; D gene: TRBD2; V gene: TRBV28; J gene: TRBJ2-3; CDR3 DNA: TGTGCCAGCACCCCAAGCGGGGTGAGCACAGATACGCAGTATTTT; CDR3 protein: CASTPSGVSTDTQYF
clone size: .; D gene: .; V gene: TRBV27; J gene: TRBJ1-5; CDR3 DNA: TGTGCCAGCAGTTTTCTAGGGGTTCAGCCCCAGCATTTT; CDR3 protein: CASSFLGVQPQHF
clone size: .; D gene: .; V gene: TRBV10-3; J gene: TRBJ2-5; CDR3 DNA: TGTGCCATCAGCCAAGGGGGTCAAGAGACCCAGTACTTC; CDR3 protein: CAISQGGQETQYF
clone size: once; D gene: TRBD1; V gene: TRBV19; J gene: TRBJ2-2; CDR3 DNA: TGTGCCAGTAGGAACGATGAAGGGGACAGGGGCCCAGCCGGGGAGCTGTTTTTT; CDR3 protein: CASRNDEGDRGPAGELFF
clone size: .; D gene: .; V gene: TRBV12-3/TRBV12-4; J gene: TRBJ1-6; CDR3 DNA: TGTGCCAGCAGTTTTCAAACGGAAAGTTCACCCCTCCACTTT; CDR3 protein: CASSFQTESSPLHF
clone size: .; D gene: TRBD2; V gene: TRBV10-3; J gene: TRBJ2-3; CDR3 DNA: TGTGCCATCAGTGGTAGCGGGGTAGCAGATACGCAGTATTTT; CDR3 protein: CAISGSGVADTQYF
clone size: .; D gene: .; V gene: TRBV6-1; J gene: TRBJ2-2; CDR3 DNA: TGTGCCAGCAGGCAAAGTCTCCAAGGGGGGGCAAACACCGGGGAGCTGTTTTTT; CDR3 protein: CASRQSLQGGANTGELFF
clone size: once; D gene: .; V gene: TRBV7-9; J gene: TRBJ2-2; CDR3 DNA: TGTGCCAGCAGCTTTAAGGGATTCACCGGGGAGCTGTTTTTT; CDR3 protein: CASSFKGFTGELFF
clone size: .; D gene: TRBD2; V gene: TRBV5-4; J gene: TRBJ2-7; CDR3 DNA: TGTGCCAGCAGCTTGGGGACCGGGGACTACTACGAGCAGTACTTC; CDR3 protein: CASSLGTGDYYEQYF
clone size: .; D gene: .; V gene: TRBV27; J gene: TRBJ2-1; CDR3 DNA: TGTGCCAGCAGTCTCCCCGAGTTAGGACGCTACAATGAGCAGTTCTTC; CDR3 protein: CASSLPELGRYNEQFF
clone size: .; D gene: .; V gene: TRBV4-1; J gene: TRBJ2-1; CDR3 DNA: TGCGCCAGCAGCCAAGATCCACCCTTTGGGCCCTACAATGAGCAGTTCTTC; CDR3 protein: CASSQDPPFGPYNEQFF
clone size: .; D gene: .; V gene: TRBV20-1; J gene: TRBJ1-1; CDR3 DNA: TGCAGTGCTAGAGACGGGGGGGGTCTTGCCACTGAAGCTTTCTTT; CDR3 protein: CSARDGGGLATEAFF
clone size: .; D gene: .; V gene: TRBV20-1; J gene: TRBJ2-2; CDR3 DNA: TGCAGTGCTAGAGACGGTGATCTACCCCTCGGGGAGCTGTTTTTT; CDR3 protein: CSARDGDLPLGELFF
clone size: once; D gene: .; V gene: TRBV29-1; J gene: TRBJ2-7; CDR3 DNA: TGCAGCGTCGCGTTCATCAAGCCCTACGAGCAGTACTTC; CDR3 protein: CSVAFIKPYEQYF
clone size: .; D gene: .; V gene: TRBV3-1; J gene: TRBJ2-7; CDR3 DNA: TGTGCCAGCAGCCTTCGACTTGTCGCCGAGCAGTACTTC; CDR3 protein: CASSLRLVAEQYF
clone size: few; D gene: TRBD2; V gene: TRBV6-1; J gene: TRBJ2-1; CDR3 DNA: TGTGCCAGCCGGGAGGCCTCCTACAATGAGCAGTTCTTC; CDR3 protein: CASREASYNEQFF
clone size: .; D gene: .; V gene: TRBV30; J gene: TRBJ2-7; CDR3 DNA: TGTGCCTGGTCCCGGGACTTGAGCTCCTACGAGCAGTACTTC; CDR3 protein: CAWSRDLSSYEQYF
clone size: .; D gene: .; V gene: TRBV28; J gene: TRBJ2-5; CDR3 DNA: TGTGCCAGCACGAATAGGGGATTGCAAGAGACCCAGTACTTC; CDR3 protein: CASTNRGLQETQYF
clone size: .; D gene: TRBD1; V gene: TRBV5-1; J gene: TRBJ2-7; CDR3 DNA: TGCGCCAGCAGCTCGGGACAGGGGGACGAGCAGTACTTC; CDR3 protein: CASSSGQGDEQYF
clone size: .; D gene: TRBD2; V gene: TRBV6-1; J gene: TRBJ2-1; CDR3 DNA: TGTGCCAGCAGTTGGAGCGCTATCCCGGGACTAGCGTCGAGCGCCTCTAGCAATGAGCAGTTCTTC; CDR3 protein: CASSWSAIPGLASSASSNEQFF
clone size: .; D gene: TRBD1; V gene: TRBV7-6; J gene: TRBJ1-3; CDR3 DNA: TGTGCCAGCAGCTCCTCGACAGGGAGCTCTGGAAACACCATATATTTT; CDR3 protein: CASSSSTGSSGNTIYF
clone size: .; D gene: .; V gene: TRBV27; J gene: TRBJ2-1; CDR3 DNA: TGTGCCAGCAGTTTGGGGGTCGCTACCTACAATGAGCAGTTCTTC; CDR3 protein: CASSLGVATYNEQFF
clone size: .; D gene: .; V gene: TRBV21-1; J gene: TRBJ1-5; CDR3 DNA: TGTGCCAGCAGCTTCGATGGGGGACAGTATAGCAATCAGCCCCAGCATTTT; CDR3 protein: CASSFDGGQYSNQPQHF
clone size: .; D gene: .; V gene: TRBV12-3/TRBV12-4; J gene: TRBJ2-5; CDR3 DNA: TGTGCCAGCAGTCCCGTCGCCAGGGAGACCCAGTACTTC; CDR3 protein: CASSPVARETQYF
clone size: .; D gene: TRBD1; V gene: TRBV7-8; J gene: TRBJ2-1; CDR3 DNA: TGTGCCAGCAGCGTACAGGGGGTGATCCTCTACAATGAGCAGTTCTTC; CDR3 protein: CASSVQGVILYNEQFF
clone size: .; D gene: TRBD1; V gene: TRBV13; J gene: TRBJ2-7; CDR3 DNA: TGTGCCAGCAGCTCCCTGGGACAGACCTACGAGCAGTACTTC; CDR3 protein: CASSSLGQTYEQYF
clone size: few; D gene: TRBD2; V gene: TRBV9; J gene: TRBJ2-3; CDR3 DNA: TGTGCTAGCAGCCCATTAAACGGGGGGGCCGCAGATACGCAGTATTTT; CDR3 protein: CASSPLNGGAADTQYF
clone size: .; D gene: .; V gene: TRBV5-6; J gene: TRBJ1-2; CDR3 DNA: TGTGCCAGCAGCTTGGAATTGACAGGCGCGAACTATGGCTACACCTTC; CDR3 protein: CASSLELTGANYGYTF
clone size: .; D gene: .; V gene: TRBV20-1; J gene: TRBJ2-7; CDR3 DNA: TGCAGTGCTAGAGATCCCGGTAAGGGGGGTAACGAGCAGTACTTC; CDR3 protein: CSARDPGKGGNEQYF
clone size: .; D gene: .; V gene: TRBV6-5; J gene: TRBJ1-2; CDR3 DNA: TGTGCCAGCAGCCGAAACAGGGCCTATGGCTACACCTTC; CDR3 protein: CASSRNRAYGYTF
clone size: .; D gene: .; V gene: TRBV7-9; J gene: TRBJ1-1; CDR3 DNA: TGTGCCAGCAGCTTCTTGGCTGAAGCTTTCTTT; CDR3 protein: CASSFLAEAFF
clone size: .; D gene: .; V gene: TRBV5-6; J gene: TRBJ2-1; CDR3 DNA: TGTGCCAGCAGCTTGCCTAGTATGAATGAGCAGTTCTTC; CDR3 protein: CASSLPSMNEQFF
clone size: once; D gene: .; V gene: TRBV5-1; J gene: TRBJ2-1; CDR3 DNA: TGCGCCAGCAGCTTGGCCAACACTAGTCCACTCCTTTACAATGAGCAGTTCTTC; CDR3 protein: CASSLANTSPLLYNEQFF
clone size: .; D gene: TRBD2; V gene: TRBV7-8; J gene: TRBJ2-3; CDR3 DNA: TGTGCCAGCAGCTTACCCACTAGCGGGAGGGCCGAGACCCTAGATGATACGCAGTATTTT; CDR3 protein: CASSLPTSGRAETLDDTQYF
clone size: .; D gene: .; V gene: TRBV5-4; J gene: TRBJ1-1; CDR3 DNA: TGTGCCAGCAGCTCGCGAGGCGGGGCGGACACTGAAGCTTTCTTT; CDR3 protein: CASSSRGGADTEAFF
clone size: .; D gene: TRBD2; V gene: TRBV20-1; J gene: TRBJ2-7; CDR3 DNA: TGCAGTGCTAGAGATGGGGGGGGTTCTAGGGTCTACGAGCAGTACTTC; CDR3 protein: CSARDGGGSRVYEQYF
clone size: once; D gene: TRBD1; V gene: TRBV27; J gene: TRBJ1-2; CDR3 DNA: TGTGCCAGCGGAGGGGGCCGGGGGGAAGCTAACTATGGCTACACCTTC; CDR3 protein: CASGGGRGEANYGYTF